A selection of T cell receptor beta chains follows, all from one sample in a study of blood T cell repertoires in COVID-19. Libraries were prepared by immunoSEQ multiplex PCR; TCRdb keeps only in-frame clonotypes and omits some of them. Among under 450,000 clones, over 75% were seen once, and the ten largest hold roughly 3%. The source material was PBMCs or T cells enriched from blood (not recorded which). The origin of the receptors is a woman between 25 and 40 years old who had recovered from COVID-19. The CDR3 runs from the conserved cysteine through the conserved F or W. The D gene is left open where the match is weak. Only part of the rows carry a size: once, few, many, or a class if the clone is expanded.

clone_size j_call d_call v_call cdr3_nt cdr3_aa
. TRBJ1-1 TRBD1 TRBV10-3 TGTGCCATCAGGGGGACAGCGATGAACACTGAAGCTTTCTTT CAIRGTAMNTEAFF
. TRBJ1-6 . TRBV25-1 TGTGCCAGCAGTGAATTGGCAGGGGTTGATTCACCCCTCCACTTT CASSELAGVDSPLHF
. TRBJ2-1 . TRBV6-5 TGTGCCAGCAGCACACAGGGCCAAGGGTACAATGAGCAGTTCTTC CASSTQGQGYNEQFF
. TRBJ2-7 . TRBV27 TGTGCCAGCAGGTTTGACCAGGGGACCCACGAGCAGTACTTC CASRFDQGTHEQYF
. TRBJ2-6 TRBD1 TRBV19 TGTGCCAGTAGGGACAGGATGGGCTCCTCTGGGGCCAACGTCCTGACTTTC CASRDRMGSSGANVLTF
once TRBJ2-2 TRBD2 TRBV7-3 TGTGCCAGCAGCTCCACCGGGACTAGCTGGACCGGGGAGCTGTTTTTT CASSSTGTSWTGELFF
. TRBJ2-1 TRBD2 TRBV24-1 TGTGCCACCAGTGATTTTCCGACTAGCGGGAGCTTATTTGAGCAGTTCTTC CATSDFPTSGSLFEQFF
. TRBJ1-1 . TRBV6-5 TGTGCCAGCAGAGCATCCCAAGGAGGTCTCACTGAAGCTTTCTTT CASRASQGGLTEAFF
. TRBJ1-3 . TRBV27 TGTGCCAGCAGTTTTTCAGGGACTGGAAACACCATATATTTT CASSFSGTGNTIYF
. TRBJ2-7 TRBD1 TRBV27 TGTGCCAGCAGTCAGGGGACAGGGATTTCCTACGAGCAGTACTTC CASSQGTGISYEQYF
. TRBJ2-3 . TRBV7-3 TGTGCCAGCAGCTTGGGAGCCCTGGCCACAGATACGCAGTATTTT CASSLGALATDTQYF
. TRBJ1-5 TRBD1 TRBV15 TGTGCCACCAGCAGAGGGACAGGGACGGGTCAGCCCCAGCATTTT CATSRGTGTGQPQHF
. TRBJ2-3 . TRBV19 TGTGCCAGTAGTATAGGTGGGCGGGCTAGCACAGATACGCAGTATTTT CASSIGGRASTDTQYF
. TRBJ1-6 . TRBV28 TGTGCCAGCAGTTTCGGGGGTGATAATTCACCCCTCCACTTT CASSFGGDNSPLHF
. TRBJ2-1 . TRBV6-5 TGTGCCAGCAGGGGCGGGAAGTTATACAATGAGCAGTTCTTC CASRGGKLYNEQFF
. TRBJ2-7 TRBD2 TRBV29-1 TGCAGCGTTGGCCTAGCGGGAGCTTACGAGCAGTACTTC CSVGLAGAYEQYF
. TRBJ1-1 TRBD1 TRBV19 TGTGCCAGTATCTTGGACAGGGTCGCTGAAGCTTTCTTT CASILDRVAEAFF
. TRBJ1-1 . TRBV5-1 . CASSFGEGDTEAFF
. TRBJ1-5 . TRBV29-1 TGCAGCGTTGGGAGAGATCAGCCCCAGCATTTT CSVGRDQPQHF
. TRBJ2-1 TRBD2 TRBV7-8 TGTGCCAGCAGCTTATCCCTAGCGGGGGGGCCGGATGAGCAGTTCTTC CASSLSLAGGPDEQFF
. TRBJ1-1 TRBD1 TRBV2 TGTGCCAGCAGTGAAGGGGACAGGGGGCCTGACACTGAAGCTTTCTTT CASSEGDRGPDTEAFF
. TRBJ2-7 TRBD2 TRBV28 TGTGCCAGCAGTTTCTCGTACGGACTAGCGGGAGGAACCTACGAGCAGTACTTC CASSFSYGLAGGTYEQYF
. TRBJ1-1 TRBD1 TRBV2 TGTGCCGCCCAGACAGGGGATACTGAAGCTTTCTTT CAAQTGDTEAFF
. TRBJ1-1 TRBD1 TRBV3-1/TRBV3-2 TGTGCCAGCAGCCCAGTGACAGGGTTAAGAGGAGCTTTCTTT CASSPVTGLRGAFF
. TRBJ2-1 TRBD2 TRBV27 TGTGCCAGCAGTCGACCCGGGACTAGCGACAATGAGCAGTTCTTC CASSRPGTSDNEQFF
. TRBJ1-1 . TRBV18 TGTGCCAGCTCACCTAATTCAGGGGATGGTGAAGCTTTCTTT CASSPNSGDGEAFF
. TRBJ1-5 . TRBV28 TGTGCCAGCAGCGTACATAGCAATCAGCCCCAGCATTTT CASSVHSNQPQHF
. TRBJ2-3 TRBD2 TRBV7-9 TGTGCCAGCAGCACCGTAGCGGGGGGCACAGATACGCAGTATTTT CASSTVAGGTDTQYF
. TRBJ2-2 TRBD1 TRBV5-6 TGTGCCAGCAGCTTGACAGGGGCCACCGGGGAGCTGTTTTTT CASSLTGATGELFF